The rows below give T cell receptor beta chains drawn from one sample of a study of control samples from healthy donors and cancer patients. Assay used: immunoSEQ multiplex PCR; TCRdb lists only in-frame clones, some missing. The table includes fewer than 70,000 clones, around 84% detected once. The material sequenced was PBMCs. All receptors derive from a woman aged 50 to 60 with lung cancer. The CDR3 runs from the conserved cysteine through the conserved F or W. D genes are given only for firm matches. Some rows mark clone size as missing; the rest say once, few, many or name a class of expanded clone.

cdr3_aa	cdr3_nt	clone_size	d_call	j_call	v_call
CASSQGIGQSNYGYTF	TGCGCCAGCAGCCAAGGTATCGGACAGTCTAACTATGGCTACACCTTC	few	-	TRBJ1-2	TRBV4-3
CASSYSMFTEAFF	TGTGCCAGCAGTTACTCGATGTTCACTGAAGCTTTCTTT	-	-	TRBJ1-1	TRBV6-5
CASSRDSNEKLFF	TGTGCCAGCAGTCGGGACAGTAATGAAAAACTGTTTTTT	-	TRBD1	TRBJ1-4	TRBV28
CASSIGGRNQPQHF	TGTGCCAGTAGTATTGGGGGACGCAATCAGCCCCAGCATTTT	-	-	TRBJ1-5	TRBV19
CASSVGLQGAGNTIYF	TGTGCCAGCAGCGTAGGCTTACAGGGGGCTGGAAACACCATATATTTT	-	TRBD1	TRBJ1-3	TRBV9
CASSLSGLGTLHF	TGTGCCAGCAGTTTATCAGGATTAGGGACCCTCCACTTT	-	-	TRBJ1-6	TRBV27
CASSLGTGEAQYF	TGCGCCAGCAGCTTGGGGACAGGGGAGGCCCAGTACTTC	-	TRBD1	TRBJ2-5	TRBV5-1
CASSFYSSGQNTEAFF	TGTGCCAGCAGCTTCTATAGCTCGGGACAGAACACTGAAGCTTTCTTT	-	-	TRBJ1-1	TRBV7-2
CASSPGEVGNTIYF	TGTGCCAGCAGCCCCGGGGAGGTTGGAAACACCATATATTTT	-	-	TRBJ1-3	TRBV7-2
CSVQGGDRATYGYTF	TGCAGCGTCCAAGGTGGGGACAGGGCGACCTATGGCTACACCTTC	-	TRBD1	TRBJ1-2	TRBV29-1
CASSPGQAQETQYF	TGTGCCAGCAGCCCCGGACAGGCCCAAGAGACCCAGTACTTC	-	TRBD1	TRBJ2-5	TRBV11-2
CASSSSSHGYTF	TGTGCCAGCAGTTCTTCCTCCCATGGCTACACCTTC	-	-	TRBJ1-2	TRBV6-5
CASLPAQGSTEAFF	TGTGCCAGCCTACCAGCGCAGGGAAGCACTGAAGCTTTCTTT	-	-	TRBJ1-1	TRBV28
CASSPGTVSYEQYF	TGCGCCAGCAGCCCCGGGACGGTATCCTACGAGCAGTACTTC	once	-	TRBJ2-7	TRBV5-1
CASSLMDTGELFF	TGTGCCAGCAGCTTAATGGACACCGGGGAGCTGTTTTTT	-	-	TRBJ2-2	TRBV7-3
CASSFGQGEAFF	TGCGCCAGCAGCTTTGGACAGGGGGAAGCTTTCTTT	-	TRBD1	TRBJ1-1	TRBV5-1
CASSPPLPYNEQFF	TGTGCCAGCAGCCCCCCGTTGCCCTACAATGAGCAGTTCTTC	-	-	TRBJ2-1	TRBV5-6
CASSSQVPNTGELFF	TGCGCCAGCAGCTCACAGGTACCGAACACCGGGGAGCTGTTTTTT	-	-	TRBJ2-2	TRBV5-1
CASSLGPPGSGANVLTF	TGTGCCAGCAGCCTGGGACCGCCTGGCTCTGGGGCCAACGTCCTGACTTTC	once	-	TRBJ2-6	TRBV7-9
CASSLDRGTYGYTF	TGTGCCAGCAGTTTGGACAGGGGAACCTATGGCTACACCTTC	-	TRBD1	TRBJ1-2	TRBV27
CASSRSLMNTEAFF	TGTGCCAGCAGCCGCAGTTTAATGAACACTGAAGCTTTCTTT	few	-	TRBJ1-1	TRBV5-6
CSASNRGHFFPRLMNTEAFF	TGCAGTGCTAGTAACAGGGGGCACTTCTTCCCGCGACTAATGAACACTGAAGCTTTCTTT	-	TRBD1	TRBJ1-1	TRBV20-1
CATSDTRGPYNEQFF	TGTGCCACCAGTGATACTAGGGGGCCCTACAATGAGCAGTTCTTC	-	TRBD1	TRBJ2-1	TRBV24-1
CASSREQGGGNTIYF	TGTGCCAGCTCACGAGAACAGGGAGGTGGAAACACCATATATTTT	-	-	TRBJ1-3	TRBV18
CASSQDPVTGELFF	TGCGCCAGCAGCCAAGATCCAGTCACCGGGGAGCTGTTTTTT	-	-	TRBJ2-2	TRBV4-3
CASSVAGRGDTGELFF	TGTGCCAGCAGCGTAGCCGGCAGAGGGGACACCGGGGAGCTGTTTTTT	-	-	TRBJ2-2	TRBV9
CASSLGRGAQPQHF	TGTGCCAGCAGCTTGGGGCGGGGGGCCCAGCCCCAGCATTTT	-	-	TRBJ1-5	TRBV7-9
CASSFNGNTIYF	TGTGCCAGCAGCTTCAATGGAAACACCATATATTTT	-	-	TRBJ1-3	TRBV11-3
CASSPQARGDYGYTF	TGTGCCAGCAGTCCACAGGCCCGCGGGGACTATGGCTACACCTTC	-	-	TRBJ1-2	TRBV9
CASSFNADTEAFF	TGTGCCAGCAGCTTTAATGCGGACACTGAAGCTTTCTTT	-	-	TRBJ1-1	TRBV11-1
CASSLAGVLSYNEQFF	TGTGCCAGCAGCTTGGCCGGTGTGCTCTCCTACAATGAGCAGTTCTTC	-	-	TRBJ2-1	TRBV5-4
CASSPSGFRQPQHF	TGTGCCAGCTCACCAAGTGGTTTTCGTCAGCCCCAGCATTTT	-	-	TRBJ1-5	TRBV18
CAWSVADPRGNEQFF	TGTGCCTGGAGTGTAGCTGACCCCCGCGGTAATGAGCAGTTCTTC	-	-	TRBJ2-1	TRBV30
CATSRDFSNQPQHF	TGTGCCACCAGCAGAGATTTTAGCAATCAGCCCCAGCATTTT	-	-	TRBJ1-5	TRBV15
CAIRAGVYGYTF	TGTGCCATCCGAGCGGGGGTCTATGGCTACACCTTC	-	-	TRBJ1-2	TRBV28
CASSQGRLNSPLHF	TGTGCCAGCTCCCAAGGGCGGCTTAATTCACCCCTCCACTTT	-	-	TRBJ1-6	TRBV27
CASSRDRGSPLHF	TGTGCCAGTAGTAGAGACAGGGGTTCACCCCTCCACTTT	-	TRBD1	TRBJ1-6	TRBV19